Below, 31 T cell receptor beta chains from the same sample are listed, as sequenced in a study of human T cells and chemical hapten exposure. Each CDR3 protein is one row after TCRdb ran MiXCR on the RACE reads. The table records fewer than 90,000 distinct CDR3 sequences, 6% to 8.5% of them present only once. As for time point: patch test 2, 6 weeks after DPC sensitization. Specified treatment: therapeutic diphenylcyclopropenone sensitization with weekly scalp DPC. The material was whole blood, obtained in connection with sensitization to the hapten diphenylcyclopropenone (DPC). The origin of the receptors is a woman aged 25 to 39 with alopecia areata. Some clones in this sample may be carry-over from other donors' samples.

This clonotype came up many times. This chain joins TRBV3-1 and TRBJ2-3; 8 bases align to TRBD1. Germline assignment: CDR1 LGHDT and CDR2 YNNKEL (reference sequence). The CDR3 loop spans 16 amino acids. V was pared by 4 bases and J by 0 bases, with 6 bases of the junction left unmatched. Written as DNA, the CDR3 is TGTGCCAGCAGCCCCTGGACAGGGTCTAGCACAGATACGCAGTATTTT. This codes for CASSPWTGSSTDTQYF.

This clonotype was recorded at least ten times. This chain connects TRBV20-1 to TRBJ1-1; D is ambiguous. Germline V lookup: CDR1 DFQATT, CDR2 SNEGSKA (reference sequence). V was trimmed by 5 bases and J by 3 bases, leaving 7 bases between them. This CDR3 spans 11 amino acids. The CDR3 is CSALRDTEAFF. DNA for the CDR3: TGCAGTGCTCTTCGGGACACTGAAGCTTTCTTT.

This clonotype appeared once. The chain employs TRBV5-1 and TRBJ2-3; 9 bases line up with TRBD1. The V and J ends lost 3 bases and 4 bases, in that order; junction bases with no gene match: 6. Germline V lookup: CDR1 SGHRS, CDR2 YFSETQ. This CDR3 has 15 amino acids. The DNA of the CDR3 is TGCGCCAGCAGCTCCGGGACAGGGTTTGCAGATACGCAGTATTTT. Translated: CASSSGTGFADTQYF.

This clonotype was seen at least ten times. The chain is built from TRBV29-1 and TRBJ1-5; perhaps TRBD1 as D (5 bases). CDR1 SQVTM and CDR2 ANQGSEA come from the germline V gene. The CDR3 has 14 residues. Deletions cut 4 bases from V and 3 bases from J, with 13 bases between. The CDR3: CSVGGGFPNQPQHF. The CDR3 nucleotides read TGCAGCGTTGGTGGGGGTTTCCCCAATCAGCCCCAGCATTTT.

This clonotype was recorded many times. The rearrangement joins TRBV20-1 to TRBJ2-1; D gene ambiguous. The CDR3 covers 14 residues. V was cut by 3 bases and J by 5 bases, with 14 bases left in between. CDR1 and CDR2 (germline): DFQATT, SNEGSKA (reference sequence). The CDR3: CSASVPTEHNEQFF. CDR3 bases: TGCAGTGCTAGTGTGCCTACTGAACACAATGAGCAGTTCTTC.

This clonotype showed up many times. CDR3 sequence reads: CASSVPSVAKNIQYF. CDR3 in DNA: TGTGCCAGCAGCGTCCCTAGCGTTGCCAAAAACATTCAGTACTTC. V is TRBV5-7 and J is TRBJ2-4; D is possibly TRBD2 (6 bases). TRBV5-7 is noted as an ORF with a role that remains uncertain. V dropped 4 bases and J dropped 1 base, with 12 bases sitting between them. The length of the CDR3 is 15 residues.

This clonotype was observed at least ten times. The chain combines TRBV7-9 with TRBJ2-3, with 8 bases lining up with TRBD1. The CDR3 has 14 residues. CDR1 is SEHNR and CDR2 is FQNEAQ in the germline V gene (reference sequence). V was clipped by 5 bases and J by 4 bases; unmatched bases: 5. The CDR3 bases are TGTGCCAGCAGCCGCGGCAGGGGGCCAGATACGCAGTATTTT. It is translated as CASSRGRGPDTQYF.

This clonotype occurred a few times. The rearrangement joins TRBV20-1 to TRBJ1-2, with 8 nucleotides matching TRBD1. There are 13 residues in the CDR3. In germline, CDR1 is DFQATT, CDR2 SNEGSKA (reference sequence). Trimming removed 5 bases from V and 7 bases from J; junction bases left unmatched: 9. The CDR3 reads CSASTGGSSGYTF. In DNA form, the CDR3 reads TGCAGTGCTTCAACAGGGGGTAGCAGTGGCTACACCTTC.

This clonotype was found many times. The V call is TRBV25-1, the J call TRBJ2-1; D ambiguous. CDR1 and CDR2 (germline): MGHDK, SYGVNS. Trimming left V 2 bases short and J 6 bases short, with 11 bases between. This CDR3 region has 14 residues. CDR3 amino acids: CASSEHGPLNEQFF. CDR3 nucleotides: TGTGCCAGCAGTGAACATGGCCCCCTCAATGAGCAGTTCTTC.

CDR3 sequence: CASSTQRGQGGTQYF. In DNA form, the CDR3 reads TGCGCCAGCAGCACCCAGCGGGGACAGGGGGGGACCCAGTACTTC. This chain joins TRBV5-1 and TRBJ2-5; 11 nucleotides agree with TRBD1. The ends lost 4 bases at V and 7 bases at J; junction bases unmatched: 9. Per the germline V gene, CDR1 is SGHRS and CDR2 is YFSETQ. The CDR3 runs 15 residues.

This clonotype has at least ten counts. The chain has TRBV6-5 and TRBJ1-6, with 9 bases fitting TRBD1. Trimming took 5 bases from V and 14 from J; bases not matched to a gene: 13. Germline assignment: CDR1 MNHEY and CDR2 SVGAGI. CDR3 length equals 15 residues. The CDR3 DNA is TGTGCCAGCAGTGAACCGGGACAGGGAAGGGGGGCCCTCCACTTT. This translates into CASSEPGQGRGALHF.

This clonotype was counted ten times or more. The chain joins TRBV7-9 to TRBJ2-7; maybe TRBD2 (5 bases). Trimming took 6 bases from V and 2 from J, leaving 11 bases between them. Germline assignment: CDR1 SEHNR and CDR2 FQNEAQ (reference sequence). This CDR3 spans 13 amino acids. DNA of the CDR3: TGTGCCAGCAGAGAGGGTCAGACCTACGAGCAGTACTTC. This sequence encodes CASREGQTYEQYF.

This chain links TRBV6-5 with TRBJ1-5; 9 nucleotides agree with TRBD1. The CDR3 contains 14 residues. Germline-derived CDR1 and CDR2 are MNHEY and SVGAGI. Germline trimming cut 5 bases from V and 10 bases from J; bases unmatched to any gene: 9. CDR3 bases: TGTGCCAGCAGTACACGGGACAGGGTGAAACCCCAGCATTTT. It specifies CASSTRDRVKPQHF.

The rearrangement joins TRBV6-5 to TRBJ1-3, with D perhaps TRBD1 (5 bases). The CDR3 contains 16 residues. V lost 0 bases and J lost 0, with 9 bases in between. The germline gives CDR1 MNHEY, CDR2 SVGAGI. CDR3 nucleotides: TGTGCCAGCAGTTACTCACTCGACAGCTCTGGAAACACCATATATTTT. Protein sequence: CASSYSLDSSGNTIYF.

This clonotype was observed at least ten times. The chain employs TRBV20-1 and TRBJ1-1; tentative D call: TRBD1 (6 bases). The CDR3 sequence is 15 residues long. Per the germline V gene, CDR1 is DFQATT and CDR2 is SNEGSKA (reference sequence). Trimming left V 0 bases short and J 0 bases short, with 11 bases between. Here the CDR3 DNA reads TGCAGTGCTAGAGATTACAGGGCAATGAACACTGAAGCTTTCTTT. It translates to CSARDYRAMNTEAFF.

This clonotype has a handful of counts. The chain carries TRBV6-5 and TRBJ2-7; weak D call: TRBD2 (5 bases). CDR3 length: 14 residues. The V end lost 0 bases, the J end lost 2 bases, and 8 bases lay between the germline ends. CDR1 MNHEY and CDR2 SVGAGI come from the germline V gene. CDR3 residues: CASSYSTGTYEQYF. The CDR3 DNA follows: TGTGCCAGCAGTTACTCGACGGGAACCTACGAGCAGTACTTC.

This clonotype was observed at least ten times. The chain couples TRBV10-3 to TRBJ1-6; 10 positions match TRBD1. Trimming cost V 6 bases and J 8 bases; bases outside gene matches: 4. Germline V gene data show CDR1 as ENHRY and CDR2 as SYGVKD. This CDR3 region has 14 residues. Here the CDR3 reads CAIRTGTGDSPLHF. CDR3 nucleotides: TGTGCCATCAGGACCGGGACAGGGGATTCACCCCTCCACTTT.

This clonotype came up a few times. The chain combines TRBV12-3 or TRBV12-4 with TRBJ1-5; TRBD1 matches 7 bases. The CDR3 is 16 residues long. Unmatched junction bases numbered 14, after V lost 4 bases and J lost 8 bases. The CDR3 loop is CASSSGGPTGLEPQHF. CDR3 nucleotides: TGTGCCAGCAGTTCCGGGGGGCCGACAGGGTTGGAGCCCCAGCATTTT.

The table lists this clonotype with many counts. The chain combines TRBV7-8 with TRBJ2-3; 10 nucleotides match TRBD1. V gave up 5 bases and J gave up 2 bases; unmatched junction bases: 7. Per germline, CDR1 SGHVS and CDR2 FQNEAQ. The CDR3 is 16 amino acids. CDR3: CASSAGQGSSTDTQYF. The CDR3 DNA is TGTGCCAGCAGCGCGGGACAGGGGTCTTCCACAGATACGCAGTATTTT.

This clonotype was picked up many times. V usage is TRBV20-1 and J usage is TRBJ2-2, with D perhaps TRBD1 (6 bases). Germline assignment: CDR1 DFQATT and CDR2 SNEGSKA (reference sequence). V was shortened by 0 bases and J by 2 bases, with 13 bases between the two germline ends. This CDR3 comprises 16 residues. The CDR3 spells CSARDLQGSNTGELFF. CDR3 DNA sequence: TGCAGTGCTAGAGATCTACAGGGTAGCAACACCGGGGAGCTGTTTTTT.

This clonotype was observed at least ten times. The chain combines TRBV6-5 with TRBJ2-3; 15 nucleotides align to TRBD2. After removal of 5 bases from V and 4 bases from J, the junction contained 4 bases not matched to a gene. The germline gives CDR1 MNHEY, CDR2 SVGAGI. The CDR3 extends over 16 amino acids. CDR3 DNA: TGTGCCAGCAGTAGGACTAGCGGGGGGGCAGCAGATACGCAGTATTTT. The encoded protein is CASSRTSGGAADTQYF.

This clonotype has ten or more counts. The gene calls are TRBV5-5 and TRBJ2-1, with TRBD2 matching over 9 bases. The CDR3 spans 16 residues. Germline V lookup: CDR1 SGHKS, CDR2 YYEKEE (reference sequence). Trimming took 1 base from V and 4 from J; bases not matched to a gene: 6. The CDR3, as DNA: TGTGCCAGCAGCTTGAGGCTAGCGGGAATATACAATGAGCAGTTCTTC. Translated: CASSLRLAGIYNEQFF.

The V and J genes are TRBV15 and TRBJ2-3; 7 nucleotides align to TRBD2. The CDR3 sequence is 15 residues long. Per germline, CDR1 LNHNV and CDR2 YYDKDF (reference sequence). The junction had 8 bases not matched to a gene; V was cut back by 6 bases and J by 2 bases. The CDR3 nucleotides read TGTGCCACCAGTCGGGGCAGCGGGATCACAGATACGCAGTATTTT. As protein: CATSRGSGITDTQYF.

V usage is TRBV6-2 or TRBV6-3 and J usage is TRBJ1-5; perhaps TRBD1 as D (6 bases). CDR1 and CDR2 from the germline V gene are MNHEY and SVGEGT. The CDR3 consists of 15 residues. Between the trimmed V and J ends, which lost 2 bases and 6 bases, there was a span of 14 bases. The DNA of the CDR3 is TGTGCCAGCAGTTACGGTTACAGGGCCGGTCAGCCCCAGCATTTT. This sequence encodes CASSYGYRAGQPQHF.

The V call is TRBV20-1, the J call TRBJ2-3, with TRBD1 matching 11 bases. Germline CDR1 reads DFQATT; CDR2 reads SNEGSKA (reference sequence). After removal of 3 bases from V and 4 bases from J, the junction contained 12 bases not matched to a gene. The CDR3 is 17 amino acids. As DNA, the CDR3 is TGCAGTGCTAGCGTTTTCCGTGGACAGGGGGCCGCAGATACGCAGTATTTT. It yields the protein CSASVFRGQGAADTQYF.

V and J are TRBV5-1 and TRBJ1-5; unclear D gene. From germline, CDR1 is SGHRS and CDR2 YFSETQ. Trimming shortened V by 1 base and J by 4 bases, and 6 bases separated the two germline ends. CDR3 length: 13 amino acids. As DNA, the CDR3 is TGCGCCAGCAGCTTGAGGGTGAATCAGCCCCAGCATTTT. As protein: CASSLRVNQPQHF.

In its sample, this clonotype was seen many times. V and J are TRBV5-1 and TRBJ1-5; D is unresolved. V gave up 0 bases and J gave up 8 bases, with 9 bases separating them. CDR3 length: 13 amino acids. The germline gives CDR1 SGHRS, CDR2 YFSETQ. CDR3 DNA: TGCGCCAGCAGCTTGGGTAGCTCGGAGCCCCAGCATTTT. Protein: CASSLGSSEPQHF.

This clonotype occurred many times. The rearrangement uses TRBV3-1 and TRBJ2-2; D might be TRBD1 (6 bases). The CDR3 extends over 15 amino acids. V was pared by 3 bases and J by 5 bases, with 13 bases between. From germline, CDR1 is LGHDT and CDR2 YNNKEL (reference sequence). CDR3 sequence (DNA): TGTGCCAGCAGCCAGTGGAACAGGGAAACCGGGGAGCTGTTTTTT. Translation: CASSQWNRETGELFF.

This clonotype was picked up a small number of times. This rearrangement joins TRBV5-4 to TRBJ2-7, with 12 bases lining up with TRBD2. V lost 4 bases to trimming and J lost 3 bases; unmatched junction nucleotides: 8. CDR3 size: 16 residues. Germline CDR1 is SGHNT and CDR2 is YYREEE (reference sequence). CDR3 sequence: CASSTEGLAGIYEQYF. Here the CDR3 DNA reads TGTGCCAGCAGCACCGAAGGACTAGCGGGGATCTACGAGCAGTACTTC.

Only a few counts were recorded for this clonotype. This chain connects TRBV6-5 to TRBJ2-7, with TRBD1 matching 10 bases. Trimming took 0 bases from V and 6 from J; bases not matched to a gene: 5. The CDR3 spans 15 residues. In germline, CDR1 is MNHEY, CDR2 SVGAGI. CDR3 nucleotide sequence: TGTGCCAGCAGTTACTCCGGGGACAGGGGTGGCGAGCAGTACTTC. Translation: CASSYSGDRGGEQYF.

Note on this clonotype: Being one base from a much bigger clone, this may be a read error. This sequence joins TRBV14 and TRBJ1-1; D remains ambiguous. Germline loops: CDR1 SGHDN, CDR2 FVKESK. The CDR3 totals 15 residues. The CDR3 DNA follows: TGTGCCAGCAGCCAAGTCGGTGATATGAACACTGAAGCTTGCTTT. As protein: CASSQVGDMNTEACF.